Listed here are 16 T cell receptor beta chains from one sample, sequenced in a study of blood T cell repertoires in COVID-19. Sequencing used immunoSEQ multiplex PCR; TCRdb keeps in-frame clones, though not all of them. The profile shows about 68,000 clones, around 88% of them singletons. Sequenced sample: peripheral blood. The receptors were sampled from a man older than 75 with COVID-19, enrolled during active disease.

The table lists this clone with a count of one. The genes are TRBV3-1 (or the pseudogene TRBV3-2) and TRBJ2-4; D is undetermined. The CDR3 extends over 17 amino acids. The V end was cut by 1 base, the J end by 2 bases, with 15 bases between. Germline lookup yields CDR1 LGHDT and CDR2 YNNKEL (reference sequence). CDR3 in amino acids: CASSQVLYLPSKNIQYF. The CDR3 nucleotides read TGTGCCAGCAGCCAAGTGCTATACCTCCCATCCAAAAACATTCAGTACTTC.

The chain employs TRBV9 and TRBJ1-5; D is uncertain. Germline V gene lookup returns CDR1 SGDLS and CDR2 YYNGEE. Trimming shortened V by 3 bases and J by 3 bases, and 7 bases separated the two germline ends. The CDR3 is 13 residues long. Here the CDR3 reads CASSGQPNQPQHF. The CDR3 DNA is TGTGCCAGCAGCGGACAACCCAATCAGCCCCAGCATTTT.

The chain links TRBV19 to TRBJ1-1; a possible D gene is TRBD1 (6 bases). The CDR3 consists of 16 residues. V was pared by 3 bases and J by 4 bases, with 18 bases between. Germline V gene lookup returns CDR1 LNHDA and CDR2 SQIVND (reference sequence). The CDR3 here is CASSIRYRVSGTEAFF. In DNA form, the CDR3 reads TGTGCCAGTAGTATCCGTTACAGGGTTTCCGGCACTGAAGCTTTCTTT.

V is TRBV15 and J is TRBJ2-5; D perhaps matches TRBD2 (7 bases). The V and J ends lost 0 bases and 3 bases respectively, with 14 bases between them. Germline V gene data show CDR1 as LNHNV and CDR2 as YYDKDF (reference sequence). The length of the CDR3 is 16 residues. The CDR3 sequence is CATSRDRGGYKETQYF. CDR3 in DNA: TGTGCCACCAGCAGAGATAGGGGGGGCTATAAAGAGACCCAGTACTTC.

The chain is built from TRBV10-2 and TRBJ2-7; no definite D call. The germline V and J ends were trimmed by 6 bases and 4 bases, with 10 bases remaining between them. The CDR3 spans 12 residues. In germline, CDR1 is WSHSY, CDR2 SAAADI. CDR3 region: CASSPYHYEQYF. DNA of the CDR3: TGCGCCAGCAGCCCCTATCATTACGAGCAGTACTTC.

The chain links TRBV10-3 to TRBJ1-3, with 9 bases that match TRBD1. Trimming cost V 2 bases and J 7 bases; bases outside gene matches: 6. The CDR3 is 15 amino acids. From germline, CDR1 is ENHRY and CDR2 SYGVKD. As DNA, the CDR3 is TGTGCCATCAGTGAGGGACAGGGGAATTGGAACACCATATATTTT. Its translation is CAISEGQGNWNTIYF.

The chain couples TRBV7-3 to TRBJ2-5; 7 nucleotides match TRBD2. With 3 bases clipped from V and 2 bases from J, the junction kept 9 bases outside the gene matches. The V gene's germline CDR1 is SGHTA and CDR2 FQGTGA. CDR3 length: 16 residues. The CDR3 region has the DNA TGTGCCAGCAGCTTGGGGCCTAGCGGAGCACAAGAGACCCAGTACTTC. This codes for CASSLGPSGAQETQYF.

The chain has TRBV9 and TRBJ2-1; 13 bases are shared with TRBD2. The trim removed 2 bases at V and 4 bases at J, leaving 0 bases unmatched. Per the germline V gene, CDR1 is SGDLS and CDR2 is YYNGEE. CDR3 size: 15 residues. CDR3 coding DNA: TGTGCCAGCAGCGTGGGACTAGCGGGGTACAATGAGCAGTTCTTC. Translating gives CASSVGLAGYNEQFF.

The chain links TRBV27 to TRBJ2-5, with D maybe TRBD1 (5 bases). CDR3 length: 15 residues. V lost 1 base and J 2 bases, leaving 11 bases between the germline ends. Germline V lookup: CDR1 MNHEY, CDR2 SMNVEV (reference sequence). The CDR3 here is CASSLFGRAQETQYF. DNA for the CDR3: TGTGCCAGCAGTTTATTCGGCAGGGCACAAGAGACCCAGTACTTC.

This rearrangement joins TRBV10-3 to TRBJ2-1; 9 nucleotides line up with TRBD1. This CDR3 comprises 15 residues. J was trimmed by 7 bases and V by 3 bases; bases with no gene match: 7. CDR1 is ENHRY, CDR2 SYGVKD, per germline. This chain's CDR3 is CAISDRTGDRNEQFF. Written as DNA, the CDR3 is TGTGCCATCAGTGATAGGACAGGGGACCGGAATGAGCAGTTCTTC.

The gene calls are TRBV6-5 and TRBJ1-2, with D tentatively TRBD1 (6 bases). The CDR3 consists of 13 residues. From germline, CDR1 is MNHEY and CDR2 SVGAGI. The V and J ends lost 5 bases and 2 bases respectively, with 9 bases between them. CDR3 loop: CASSPDRNYGYTF. CDR3 DNA: TGTGCCAGCAGTCCCGACAGGAACTATGGCTACACCTTC.

The chain combines TRBV27 with TRBJ2-7; D gene unclear. The CDR3 loop spans 14 amino acids. V shed 4 bases and J shed 0 bases, with 10 bases lying between them. Germline-derived CDR1 and CDR2 are MNHEY and SMNVEV (reference sequence). Here the CDR3 DNA reads TGTGCCAGCAGTTCCAACAGTTTCTCCTACGAGCAGTACTTC. This encodes CASSSNSFSYEQYF.

The chain joins TRBV19 to TRBJ1-4; the D gene is possibly TRBD1 (6 bases). Trimming cost V 11 bases and J 7 bases, with 14 bases left between them. The CDR3 runs 12 residues. The germline gives CDR1 LNHDA, CDR2 SQIVND (reference sequence). The CDR3 bases are TGTGCCGCCGCAGGGGCGGGTGAAAAACTGTTTTTT. This codes for CAAAGAGEKLFF.

This clone was seen just once. The chain links TRBV18 to TRBJ1-2; 12 nucleotides align to TRBD1. The CDR3 is made up of 17 amino acids. The V gene end was trimmed by 3 bases and the J gene end by 0 bases; junction bases not matched to a gene: 5. Germline V CDR1 and CDR2: KGHSH, LQKENI. The CDR3 spells CASSPAGTGGANYGYTF. For the CDR3, the DNA is TGTGCCAGCTCACCCGCCGGGACAGGGGGCGCTAACTATGGCTACACCTTC.

The chain is built from TRBV10-1 and TRBJ2-1; TRBD2 matches 9 bases. Germline V gene lookup returns CDR1 WNHNN and CDR2 SYGVQD (reference sequence). V lost 0 bases to trimming and J lost 3 bases; unmatched junction nucleotides: 0. The CDR3 covers 15 residues. CDR3 DNA sequence: TGCGCCAGCAGTGAGTCTAGCGGGGGCTACAATGAGCAGTTCTTC. Residues: CASSESSGGYNEQFF.

The table lists this clone with a few counts. V usage is TRBV12-5 and J usage is TRBJ2-5, with D possibly TRBD2 on 5 matching bases. Germline loops: CDR1 LGHNT, CDR2 FRNRAP. Trimming removed 2 bases from V and 5 bases from J, with 18 bases in between. The CDR3 totals 16 residues. The CDR3 region has the DNA TGTGCTAGTGGTTTGACCTTAGGTCTAGCACAGGAGACCCAGTACTTC. This codes for CASGLTLGLAQETQYF.